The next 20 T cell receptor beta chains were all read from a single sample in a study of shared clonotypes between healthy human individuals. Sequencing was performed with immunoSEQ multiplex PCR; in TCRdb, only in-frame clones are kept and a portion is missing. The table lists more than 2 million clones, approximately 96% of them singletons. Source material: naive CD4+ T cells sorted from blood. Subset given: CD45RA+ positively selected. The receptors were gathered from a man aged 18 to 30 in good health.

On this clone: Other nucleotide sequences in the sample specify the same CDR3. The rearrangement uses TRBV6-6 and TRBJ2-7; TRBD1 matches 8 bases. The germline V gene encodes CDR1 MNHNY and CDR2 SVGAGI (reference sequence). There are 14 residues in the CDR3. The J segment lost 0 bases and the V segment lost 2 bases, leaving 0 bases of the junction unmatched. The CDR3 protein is CASSYGQGSYEQYF. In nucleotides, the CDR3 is TGTGCCAGCAGTTACGGACAGGGCTCCTACGAGCAGTACTTC.

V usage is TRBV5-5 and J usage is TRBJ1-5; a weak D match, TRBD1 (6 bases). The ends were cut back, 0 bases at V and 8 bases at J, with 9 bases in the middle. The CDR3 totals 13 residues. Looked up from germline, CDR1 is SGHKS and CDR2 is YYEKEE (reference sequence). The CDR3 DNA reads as TGTGCCAGCAGCTTGGAAACAGGGAAGCCCCAGCATTTT. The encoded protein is CASSLETGKPQHF. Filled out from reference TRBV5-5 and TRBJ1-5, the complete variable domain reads DAGVTQSPTHLIKTRGQQVTLRCSPISGHKSVSWYQQVLGQGPQFIFQYYEKEERGRGNFPDRFSARQFPNYSSELNVNALLLGDSALYLCASSLETGKPQHFGDGTRLSIL.

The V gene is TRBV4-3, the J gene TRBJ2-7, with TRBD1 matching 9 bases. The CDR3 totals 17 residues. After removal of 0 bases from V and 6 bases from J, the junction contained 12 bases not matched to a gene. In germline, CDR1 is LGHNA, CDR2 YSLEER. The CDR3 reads CASSQERAGTGIFEQYF. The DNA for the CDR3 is TGCGCCAGCAGCCAAGAGAGGGCCGGGACAGGGATCTTCGAGCAGTACTTC.

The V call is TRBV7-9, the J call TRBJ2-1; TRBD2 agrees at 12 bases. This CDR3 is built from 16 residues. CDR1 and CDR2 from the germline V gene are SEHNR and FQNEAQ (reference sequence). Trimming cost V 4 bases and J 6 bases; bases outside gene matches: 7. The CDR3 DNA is TGTGCCAGCAGCTCCTCTAGCGGGGGGGCCTCCAATGAGCAGTTCTTC. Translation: CASSSSSGGASNEQFF. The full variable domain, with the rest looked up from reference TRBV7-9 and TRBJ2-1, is DTGVSQNPRHKITKRGQNVTFRCDPISEHNRLYWYRQTLGQGPEFLTYFQNEAQLEKSRLLSDRFSAERPKGSFSTLEIQRTEQGDSAMYLCASSSSSGGASNEQFFGPGTRLTVL.

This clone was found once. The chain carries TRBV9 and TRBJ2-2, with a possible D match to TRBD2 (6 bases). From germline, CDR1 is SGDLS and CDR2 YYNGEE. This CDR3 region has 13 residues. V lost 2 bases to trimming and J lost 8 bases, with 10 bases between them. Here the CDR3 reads CASSVWEAGELFF. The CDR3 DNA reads TGTGCCAGCAGCGTGTGGGAGGCTGGGGAGCTGTTTTTT.

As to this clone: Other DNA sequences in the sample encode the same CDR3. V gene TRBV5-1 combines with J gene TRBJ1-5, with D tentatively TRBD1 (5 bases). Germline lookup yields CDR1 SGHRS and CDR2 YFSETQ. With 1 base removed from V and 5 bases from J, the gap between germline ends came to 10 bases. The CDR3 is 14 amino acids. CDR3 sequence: CASSLSGGDQPQHF. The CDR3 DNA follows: TGCGCCAGCAGCTTGTCCGGGGGAGATCAGCCCCAGCATTTT.

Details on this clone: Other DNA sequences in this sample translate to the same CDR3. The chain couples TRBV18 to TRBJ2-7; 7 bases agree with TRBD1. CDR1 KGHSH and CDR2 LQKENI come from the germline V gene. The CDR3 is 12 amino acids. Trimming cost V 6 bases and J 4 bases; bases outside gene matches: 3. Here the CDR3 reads CASSQQGYEQYF. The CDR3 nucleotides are TGTGCCAGCTCGCAACAGGGGTACGAGCAGTACTTC. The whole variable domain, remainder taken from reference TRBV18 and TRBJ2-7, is NAGVMQNPRHLVRRRGQEARLRCSPMKGHSHVYWYRQLPEEGLKFMVYLQKENIIDESGMPKERFSAEFPKEGPSILRIQQVVRGDSAAYFCASSQQGYEQYFGPGTRLTVT.

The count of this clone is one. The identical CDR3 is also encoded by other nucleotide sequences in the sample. The CDR3 here is CASSLRLAGQETQYF. In DNA form, the CDR3 reads TGTGCCAGCAGCTTGAGACTAGCGGGGCAAGAGACCCAGTACTTC. This rearrangement joins TRBV5-4 to TRBJ2-5; 11 bases are shared with TRBD2. CDR1 SGHNT and CDR2 YYREEE come from the germline V gene (reference sequence). CDR3 size: 15 residues. J lost 2 bases, V lost 1 base, and 1 base had no gene match.

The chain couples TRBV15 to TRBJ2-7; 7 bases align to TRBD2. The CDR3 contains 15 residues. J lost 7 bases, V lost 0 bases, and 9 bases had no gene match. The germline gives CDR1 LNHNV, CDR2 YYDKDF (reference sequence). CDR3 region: CATSRDLTGGREQYF. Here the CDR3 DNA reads TGTGCCACCAGCAGAGATCTAACGGGGGGACGGGAGCAGTACTTC.

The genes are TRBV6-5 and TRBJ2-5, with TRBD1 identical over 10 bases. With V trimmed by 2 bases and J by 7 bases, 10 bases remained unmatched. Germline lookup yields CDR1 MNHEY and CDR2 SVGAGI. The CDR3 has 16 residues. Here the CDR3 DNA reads TGTGCCAGCAGTTACGAAAGGGGACAGGGGCTGATGACCCAGTACTTC. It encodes CASSYERGQGLMTQYF.

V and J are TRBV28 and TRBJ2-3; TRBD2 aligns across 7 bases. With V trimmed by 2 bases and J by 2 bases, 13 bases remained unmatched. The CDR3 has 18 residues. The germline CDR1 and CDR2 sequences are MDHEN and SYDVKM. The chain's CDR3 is CASSLLLFGDYNTDTQYF. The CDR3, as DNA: TGTGCCAGCAGTTTACTCCTGTTTGGGGACTATAACACAGATACGCAGTATTTT.

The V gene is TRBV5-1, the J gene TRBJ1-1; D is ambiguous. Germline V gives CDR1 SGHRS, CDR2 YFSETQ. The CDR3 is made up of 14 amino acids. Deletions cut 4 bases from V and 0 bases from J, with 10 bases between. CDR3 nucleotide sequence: TGCGCCAGCAGCGACGGCAGACTGAACACTGAAGCTTTCTTT. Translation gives CASSDGRLNTEAFF.

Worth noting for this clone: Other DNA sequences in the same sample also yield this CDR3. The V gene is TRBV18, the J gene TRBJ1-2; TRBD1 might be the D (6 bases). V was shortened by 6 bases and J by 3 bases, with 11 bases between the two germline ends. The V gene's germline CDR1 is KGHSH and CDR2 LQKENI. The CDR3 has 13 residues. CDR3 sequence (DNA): TGTGCCAGCTCCCCTTCAGGGGACTATGGCTACACCTTC. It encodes CASSPSGDYGYTF. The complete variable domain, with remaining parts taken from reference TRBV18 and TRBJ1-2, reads NAGVMQNPRHLVRRRGQEARLRCSPMKGHSHVYWYRQLPEEGLKFMVYLQKENIIDESGMPKERFSAEFPKEGPSILRIQQVVRGDSAAYFCASSPSGDYGYTFGSGTRLTVV.

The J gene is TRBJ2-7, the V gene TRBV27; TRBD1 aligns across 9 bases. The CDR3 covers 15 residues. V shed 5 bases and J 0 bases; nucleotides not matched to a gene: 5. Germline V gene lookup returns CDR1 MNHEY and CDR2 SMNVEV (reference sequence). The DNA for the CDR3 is TGTGCCAGCAGTCCCGGGACAGGGCACTCCTACGAGCAGTACTTC. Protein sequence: CASSPGTGHSYEQYF.

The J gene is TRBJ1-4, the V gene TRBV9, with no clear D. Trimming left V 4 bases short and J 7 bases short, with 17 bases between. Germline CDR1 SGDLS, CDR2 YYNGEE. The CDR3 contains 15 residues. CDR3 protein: CASSSGELLSEKLFF. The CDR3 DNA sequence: TGTGCCAGCAGCTCCGGGGAACTCCTGAGTGAAAAACTGTTTTTT.

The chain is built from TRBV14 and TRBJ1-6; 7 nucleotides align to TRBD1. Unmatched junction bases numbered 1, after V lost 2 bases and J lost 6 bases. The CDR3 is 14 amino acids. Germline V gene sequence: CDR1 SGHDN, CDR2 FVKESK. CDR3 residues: CASSQTGVNSPLHF. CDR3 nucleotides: TGTGCCAGCAGCCAAACAGGGGTTAATTCACCCCTCCACTTT.

The DNA for the CDR3 is TGTGCCAGCAGCTTCGTTGGTAATCAGCCCCAGCATTTT. This encodes CASSFVGNQPQHF. This chain joins TRBV7-2 and TRBJ1-5; D ambiguous. With 3 bases removed from V and 4 bases from J, the gap between germline ends came to 7 bases. This CDR3 spans 13 amino acids. Looked up from germline, CDR1 is SGHTA and CDR2 is FQGNSA.

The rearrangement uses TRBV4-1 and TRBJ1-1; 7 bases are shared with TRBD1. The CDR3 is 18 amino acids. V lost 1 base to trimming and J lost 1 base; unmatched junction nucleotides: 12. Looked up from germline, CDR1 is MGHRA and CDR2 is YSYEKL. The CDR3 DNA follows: TGCGCCAGCAGCCAAGTTGGGGCAGGGGGAAGGAAGAACACTGAAGCTTTCTTT. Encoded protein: CASSQVGAGGRKNTEAFF.

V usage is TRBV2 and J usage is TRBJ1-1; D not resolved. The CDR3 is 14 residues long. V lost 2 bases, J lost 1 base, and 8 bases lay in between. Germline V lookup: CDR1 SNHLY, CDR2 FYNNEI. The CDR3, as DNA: TGTGCCAGCAGTGAACAGGTTCGGAACACTGAAGCTTTCTTT. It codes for CASSEQVRNTEAFF.

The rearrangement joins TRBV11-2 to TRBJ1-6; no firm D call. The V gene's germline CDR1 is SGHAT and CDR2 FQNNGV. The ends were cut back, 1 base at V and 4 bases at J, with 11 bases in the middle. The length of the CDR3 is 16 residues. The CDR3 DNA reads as TGTGCCAGCAGCTTAGGGGGTAGGGCTTATAATTCACCCCTCCACTTT. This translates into CASSLGGRAYNSPLHF.